This entry is about one TCR beta chain. Its antigen remains undetermined. No per-base quality is available; no much larger clone lies one base away. The entry originates in a study of blood T cells in healthy people across ages (dated by TCRdb to the mid-2010s). Broadly, across the study: In model experiments, template switching captured about one uniquely barcoded TCR beta cDNA molecule for every two T cells. The study measured age-related changes in TCR beta repertoire diversity using deep sequencing normalized with unique cDNA molecular identifiers. The donors were split into four age groups: young (average 16 years), middle-aged (39), aged (more than 60) and long-lived (approximately 80). Donors of different ages were randomly distributed across sequencing lanes to avoid experimental bias. For two donors (one aged 18 to 30 and one aged 80 or older), the study analyzed two additional independent replicas of 1 million unique cDNA reads from the same blood draw. Paper-wide results and their limitations: Total diversity estimates from one million sequenced T cells were considered lower bounds and underestimates. As age increased, observed TCR beta diversity per million T cells dropped in a roughly linear way, and a significant reduction was already evident by age 40. Compared with the aged group, more naive CD4+ T cells, fewer expanded clones and increased TCR diversity were shown by the long-lived group, suggesting age selection. Donor CMV infection status was unknown, potentially confounding age-related changes in expanded clonotypes. Observed TCR beta diversity correlated strongly with the percentage of naive T cells measured by flow cytometry. Since profiling was done on bulk unsorted PBMCs, naive and antigen-experienced compartments could not be conclusively compared.

Libraries came from 5' RACE. Sequenced on an Illumina HiSeq 2500. A second PCR of roughly 6 to 12 cycles was run with a J-beta primer mix and a sample-barcoded 5' primer. A template-switch 5' adaptor carrying 12 random nucleotides introduced a unique molecular identifier onto each TCR beta cDNA molecule. At least 2.5 million CDR3-containing paired-end reads were obtained from each sample. First-strand cDNA synthesis was performed from all RNA using the Mint cDNA synthesis kit, with priming by a TRBC-specific oligonucleotide. All cDNA was treated with uracil-DNA glycosylase and then went through a first 18-cycle PCR with the universal primers M1SS and BC2_uni_R. For the original study's pipeline: Normalization of each sample was performed by random selection of 1 million high-quality reads, each carrying a distinct molecular identifier. Reads sharing molecular identifiers were discarded rather than binned into consensus sequences. MiTCR, with a Q25 quality threshold and the strictest error-elimination algorithm, was used for CDR3 identification, clonotype clustering and error correction. Lower-bound total TCR beta diversity was estimated with a nonparametric unseen species model using Euler transformation. The raw public reads went through TCRdb reprocessing: fastp at Q25, MiXCR clone calling, in-frame beta chains kept. All rows with the same CDR3 protein become a single entry with the most common DNA and genes. The V and J calls were determined by TCRdb, not by the authors. This sample has about 680,000 distinct CDR3 sequences in its table, and about 52% of those were observed once. Roughly 34% of the sample is held by the ten biggest clonotypes.

Systemically healthy Caucasian individuals from Russia, approximately 39 in total and aged about 6 to 95 years, were included as donors. Each donor gave 8 to 10 milliliters of peripheral blood, collected into EDTA-treated Vacutainer tubes. Ficoll-Paque density-gradient centrifugation was used to isolate PBMCs, with at least 6 million per sample. Trizol reagent was used to extract total RNA from the PBMCs, yielding at least 5.5 micrograms per sample. The percentages of naive CD45RAhigh/CD27high T cells were determined by flow cytometry on a PBMC aliquot from every donor. Measured from the cysteine to the phenylalanine, the CDR3 is 12 residues long. The read is trimmed to its CDR3 DNA, 36 bases read in frame from base 1. V and J lose 7 bases and 5 bases, and a span of 14 bases separates them. The germline V gene specifies SQVTM as CDR1 and ANQGSEA as CDR2.

The TCR sequence derives from a woman aged 55-70 years in good health. The rearranged chain carries TRBV29-1 and TRBJ2-5, with no reliable assignment of the D segment. Sequenced material: blood. In nucleotides, the sequence is TGCAGCGCCCGGCTGGCGGCGGAGACCCAGTACTTC. Protein translation: CSARLAAETQYF.